Listed below are T cell receptor beta chains from one sample, sequenced in a study of regulatory T cells in long-lasting Graves disease. One entry per CDR3 protein, called by TCRdb with MiXCR from the multiplex PCR reads. Of about 660,000 distinct CDR3 sequences in the sample, 25% to 30% were seen once. Sequenced material: peripheral blood mononuclear cells (PBMCs), taken when the disease was refractory, from a patient treated with antithyroid drugs. These receptors were obtained from a female donor with Graves disease. CDR3s include the opening cysteine and the closing phenylalanine or tryptophan. The order of the fields is V gene, D gene, J gene, clone size, CDR3 DNA, CDR3 protein. The D gene is left open where the match is weak. Some rows have no size entry. The others give once, few or many, or a class for an expanded clone.

V gene: TRBV20-1; D gene: .; J gene: TRBJ2-5; clone size: .; CDR3 DNA: TGCAGTGCTATCGGGACTCGCCAAGAGACCCAGTACTTC; CDR3 protein: CSAIGTRQETQYF
V gene: TRBV7-9; D gene: .; J gene: TRBJ1-4; clone size: many; CDR3 DNA: TGTGCCAGCAGCTTATCTCCCGCTAATGAAAAACTGTTTTTT; CDR3 protein: CASSLSPANEKLFF
V gene: TRBV7-9; D gene: .; J gene: TRBJ1-2; clone size: .; CDR3 DNA: TGTGCCAGCAGCGTCGTAGGGGGTGTCTATGGCTACACCTTC; CDR3 protein: CASSVVGGVYGYTF
V gene: TRBV7-2; D gene: TRBD1; J gene: TRBJ1-1; clone size: many; CDR3 DNA: TGTGCCAGCAGCTTAAAGAGGGGGACAGGGGGGACGAACACTGAAGCTTTCTTT; CDR3 protein: CASSLKRGTGGTNTEAFF
V gene: TRBV29-1; D gene: TRBD1; J gene: TRBJ1-2; clone size: .; CDR3 DNA: TGCAGCGTTGAAGATGAGGCAGGGGGCGACTATGGCTACACCTTC; CDR3 protein: CSVEDEAGGDYGYTF
V gene: TRBV6-1; D gene: TRBD1; J gene: TRBJ1-5; clone size: few; CDR3 DNA: TGTGCCAGCACTCCACGCACCGGGACAGTCTATCAGCCCCAGCATTTT; CDR3 protein: CASTPRTGTVYQPQHF
V gene: TRBV15; D gene: TRBD2; J gene: TRBJ2-2; clone size: few; CDR3 DNA: TGTGCCACCAGCAGGCCATTTAGCGGGAGTAGTTCCGGGGAGCTGTTTTTT; CDR3 protein: CATSRPFSGSSSGELFF
V gene: TRBV2; D gene: .; J gene: TRBJ2-7; clone size: many; CDR3 DNA: TGTGCCAGCAGCAATGAGGGGTTGAGCGAGCAGTACTTC; CDR3 protein: CASSNEGLSEQYF
V gene: TRBV29-1; D gene: TRBD2; J gene: TRBJ2-3; clone size: .; CDR3 DNA: TGCAGCGTTGGCCTAGCGGGAGGAGCAGATACGCAGTATTTT; CDR3 protein: CSVGLAGGADTQYF
V gene: TRBV5-5; D gene: .; J gene: TRBJ1-5; clone size: few; CDR3 DNA: TGTGCCAGCAGCTTGGCTCCCGCCAATCAGCCCCAGCATTTT; CDR3 protein: CASSLAPANQPQHF
V gene: TRBV12-3/TRBV12-4; D gene: TRBD1; J gene: TRBJ1-2; clone size: many; CDR3 DNA: TGTGCCAGCACCGCAGGGGGCGGCTACACCTTC; CDR3 protein: CASTAGGGYTF
V gene: TRBV13; D gene: TRBD2; J gene: TRBJ2-5; clone size: few; CDR3 DNA: TGTGCCAGCAGCTTATTCGCGGGACTAGCGGGAAGCACCCAGTACTTC; CDR3 protein: CASSLFAGLAGSTQYF
V gene: TRBV7-9; D gene: TRBD1; J gene: TRBJ1-1; clone size: .; CDR3 DNA: TGTGCCAGCAGCGTAACGGGACAGGGGAATGAAGCTTTCTTT; CDR3 protein: CASSVTGQGNEAFF
V gene: TRBV15; D gene: .; J gene: TRBJ1-1; clone size: few; CDR3 DNA: TGTGCCACCGAGGCGAAACGGGGCCACACTGAAGCTTTCTTT; CDR3 protein: CATEAKRGHTEAFF
V gene: TRBV19; D gene: TRBD1; J gene: TRBJ2-5; clone size: once; CDR3 DNA: TGTGCCAGTAGGGGCAGGGGGCGCGAGAGGGAGACCCAGTACTTC; CDR3 protein: CASRGRGRERETQYF
V gene: TRBV9; D gene: TRBD1; J gene: TRBJ1-1; clone size: few; CDR3 DNA: TGTGCCAGCAGCGTAGAGGCAGGGGGGGTCACTGAAGCTTTCTTT; CDR3 protein: CASSVEAGGVTEAFF
V gene: TRBV28; D gene: .; J gene: TRBJ2-5; clone size: .; CDR3 DNA: TGTGCCAGCAGCCCCTCCGGGAGTTGGGAGACCCAGTACTTC; CDR3 protein: CASSPSGSWETQYF
V gene: TRBV6-1; D gene: .; J gene: TRBJ1-5; clone size: few; CDR3 DNA: TGTGCCAGCCAGCCTCCCAGGGGTAGAAATCAGCCCCAGCATTTT; CDR3 protein: CASQPPRGRNQPQHF
V gene: TRBV7-6; D gene: .; J gene: TRBJ1-1; clone size: few; CDR3 DNA: TGTGCCAGCAGCTTAGGGACGGGACTTTTGAACACTGAAGCTTTCTTT; CDR3 protein: CASSLGTGLLNTEAFF
V gene: TRBV6-1; D gene: .; J gene: TRBJ2-7; clone size: few; CDR3 DNA: TGTGCCAGCTGCCCTTTGCGCCTAACGACCTACGAGCAGTACTTC; CDR3 protein: CASCPLRLTTYEQYF
V gene: TRBV11-2; D gene: TRBD2; J gene: TRBJ2-7; clone size: many; CDR3 DNA: TGTGCCAGCAGGTCGGGACTAGCAGCCTACGAGCAGTACTTC; CDR3 protein: CASRSGLAAYEQYF
V gene: TRBV7-6; D gene: .; J gene: TRBJ2-7; clone size: .; CDR3 DNA: TGTGCCAGCAGCCCCTCGACGGGAAGCTCCTACGAGCAGTACTTC; CDR3 protein: CASSPSTGSSYEQYF
V gene: TRBV28; D gene: TRBD1; J gene: TRBJ1-1; clone size: .; CDR3 DNA: TGTGCCAGCAGTTTATTCAAAGGGGGCTCGTGGGACACTGAAGCTTTCTTT; CDR3 protein: CASSLFKGGSWDTEAFF
V gene: TRBV9; D gene: .; J gene: TRBJ2-7; clone size: few; CDR3 DNA: TGTGCCAGCAGCGGCAGGGGCAACACCTACGAGCAGTACTTC; CDR3 protein: CASSGRGNTYEQYF
V gene: TRBV6-1; D gene: TRBD1; J gene: TRBJ1-2; clone size: .; CDR3 DNA: TGTGCCAGCACTAGGACAGGGGTAAGCTATGGCTGCACCTTC; CDR3 protein: CASTRTGVSYGCTF
V gene: TRBV30; D gene: .; J gene: TRBJ1-1; clone size: many; CDR3 DNA: TGTGCCTGGAGCCCAGGTCGGTATAACACTGAAGCTTTCTTT; CDR3 protein: CAWSPGRYNTEAFF
V gene: TRBV10-3; D gene: .; J gene: TRBJ2-2; clone size: few; CDR3 DNA: TGTGCCACCGCCGGGACAACGAACACCGGGGAGCTGTTTTTT; CDR3 protein: CATAGTTNTGELFF
V gene: TRBV29-1; D gene: .; J gene: TRBJ1-1; clone size: .; CDR3 DNA: TGCAGCGTTAGGACAGCGAAGAACACTGAAGCTTTCTTT; CDR3 protein: CSVRTAKNTEAFF
V gene: TRBV2; D gene: TRBD1; J gene: TRBJ1-5; clone size: many; CDR3 DNA: TGTGCCAGCACGGGACAGGGGGATCAGCCCCAGCATTTT; CDR3 protein: CASTGQGDQPQHF
V gene: TRBV20-1; D gene: TRBD1; J gene: TRBJ1-1; clone size: .; CDR3 DNA: TGCAGTGCCAACCCCGGGACAGGGGACACTGAAGCTTTCTTT; CDR3 protein: CSANPGTGDTEAFF
V gene: TRBV2; D gene: .; J gene: TRBJ2-1; clone size: .; CDR3 DNA: TGTGCCAGCAGCCGAGGGGGGCGGGACAATGAGCAGTTCTTC; CDR3 protein: CASSRGGRDNEQFF
V gene: TRBV12-3/TRBV12-4; D gene: .; J gene: TRBJ1-6; clone size: many; CDR3 DNA: TGTGCCAGCAGCCTTTTGCCGGGGGATTCACCCCTCCACTTT; CDR3 protein: CASSLLPGDSPLHF
V gene: TRBV29-1; D gene: TRBD1; J gene: TRBJ2-2; clone size: few; CDR3 DNA: TGCAGCGTTGAGACAGGGGGCACCGGGGAGCTGTTTTTT; CDR3 protein: CSVETGGTGELFF
V gene: TRBV20-1; D gene: .; J gene: TRBJ2-7; clone size: .; CDR3 DNA: TGCAGTGCTAGACGGGGGGCTGTAGGTTACGAGCAGTACTTC; CDR3 protein: CSARRGAVGYEQYF
V gene: TRBV2; D gene: TRBD2; J gene: TRBJ2-1; clone size: .; CDR3 DNA: TGTGCCAGCAGTGAAATGGCTAGCGGCAATTACAATGAGCAGTTCTTC; CDR3 protein: CASSEMASGNYNEQFF
V gene: TRBV28; D gene: .; J gene: TRBJ1-5; clone size: few; CDR3 DNA: TGTGCCAGCAGGCCGAATGCGGATAGCAATCAGCCCCAGCATTTT; CDR3 protein: CASRPNADSNQPQHF
V gene: TRBV6-1; D gene: .; J gene: TRBJ1-2; clone size: many; CDR3 DNA: TGTGCCAGCACCTCAACAGGTGATGGCTACACCTTC; CDR3 protein: CASTSTGDGYTF
V gene: TRBV6-2/TRBV6-3; D gene: TRBD2; J gene: TRBJ2-7; clone size: .; CDR3 DNA: TGTGCCAGCAGTTACGAGAGCGGGAGACGGTACGAGCAGTACTTC; CDR3 protein: CASSYESGRRYEQYF
V gene: TRBV20-1; D gene: .; J gene: TRBJ1-5; clone size: .; CDR3 DNA: TGCAGTGCTAGTCCAACTCGCGGTCAGCCCCAGCATTTT; CDR3 protein: CSASPTRGQPQHF
V gene: TRBV30; D gene: TRBD2; J gene: TRBJ2-5; clone size: .; CDR3 DNA: TGTGCCTGGGACCCTAGCGGTTTGGAGACCCAGTACTTC; CDR3 protein: CAWDPSGLETQYF
V gene: TRBV6-1; D gene: TRBD1; J gene: TRBJ1-1; clone size: few; CDR3 DNA: TGTGCCAGCAGTGTCCAAGGGGGCTCGGCTTTCTTT; CDR3 protein: CASSVQGGSAFF
V gene: TRBV19; D gene: .; J gene: TRBJ1-5; clone size: few; CDR3 DNA: TGTGCCAGCGCCGATTGGGGCAATCAGCCCCAGCATTTT; CDR3 protein: CASADWGNQPQHF
V gene: TRBV7-2; D gene: .; J gene: TRBJ1-5; clone size: .; CDR3 DNA: TGTGCCAGCAGCTTAGCCAGAGACAGGTACGATCAGCCCCAGCATTTT; CDR3 protein: CASSLARDRYDQPQHF
V gene: TRBV12-3/TRBV12-4; D gene: .; J gene: TRBJ1-1; clone size: many; CDR3 DNA: TGTGCCAGCAGTTTCACCCCCGTCGGGAACACTGAAGCTTTCTTT; CDR3 protein: CASSFTPVGNTEAFF
V gene: TRBV19; D gene: .; J gene: TRBJ1-2; clone size: .; CDR3 DNA: TGTGCCAGTAATTCGTTGGTCAACGTTAACTATGGCTACACCTTC; CDR3 protein: CASNSLVNVNYGYTF
V gene: TRBV20-1; D gene: .; J gene: TRBJ2-7; clone size: .; CDR3 DNA: TGCAGTGCTAGAGATCTAGCTATTGGTTCCTACGAGCAGTACTTC; CDR3 protein: CSARDLAIGSYEQYF
V gene: TRBV20-1; D gene: .; J gene: TRBJ2-2; clone size: few; CDR3 DNA: TGCAGTGCTAGGTCCCAGACCGGGGAGCTGTTTTTT; CDR3 protein: CSARSQTGELFF
V gene: TRBV2; D gene: TRBD1; J gene: TRBJ1-5; clone size: .; CDR3 DNA: TGTGCCAGCAGTACGTCTACAGGGGGTAGTCAGCCCCAGCATTTT; CDR3 protein: CASSTSTGGSQPQHF
V gene: TRBV11-2; D gene: .; J gene: TRBJ1-2; clone size: .; CDR3 DNA: TGTGCCAGCAGCCCACGACAGAAGTATGGCTACACCTTC; CDR3 protein: CASSPRQKYGYTF
V gene: TRBV2; D gene: TRBD2; J gene: TRBJ2-7; clone size: few; CDR3 DNA: TGTGCCAGCAGTGAAGTGGAGCGGGGAGGACCCTACGAGCAGTACTTC; CDR3 protein: CASSEVERGGPYEQYF
V gene: TRBV19; D gene: .; J gene: TRBJ2-5; clone size: .; CDR3 DNA: TGTGCCAGTAGCACCTCGGTTCACCAAGAGACCCAGTACTTC; CDR3 protein: CASSTSVHQETQYF
V gene: TRBV19; D gene: TRBD1; J gene: TRBJ2-1; clone size: .; CDR3 DNA: TGTGCCAGTAGCGTTAAGGGGGCGAGGGCCTACAATGAGCAGTTCTTC; CDR3 protein: CASSVKGARAYNEQFF
V gene: TRBV7-9; D gene: TRBD1; J gene: TRBJ1-1; clone size: .; CDR3 DNA: TGTGCCAGCAGCTTCGGTGGGACAGGGGTCCTGAACACTGAAGCTTTCTTT; CDR3 protein: CASSFGGTGVLNTEAFF
V gene: TRBV13; D gene: TRBD2; J gene: TRBJ2-7; clone size: .; CDR3 DNA: TGTGCCAGCAGCATCGGGACTAGTCTCTACGAGCAGTACTTC; CDR3 protein: CASSIGTSLYEQYF
V gene: TRBV6-5; D gene: TRBD1; J gene: TRBJ1-2; clone size: .; CDR3 DNA: TGTGCCAGCAGTTACGGGACAGGAGGAGGCTACACCTTC; CDR3 protein: CASSYGTGGGYTF